Listed here are 20 T cell receptor beta chains from one sample, sequenced in a study of shared clonotypes between healthy human individuals. Profiled with immunoSEQ multiplex PCR; TCRdb holds only in-frame clones, not every one. The data hold about 1.5 million clones, with roughly 95% observed a single time. Sequenced input: naive CD4+ T cells sorted from blood. Subset of the sample: CD45RA+ positively selected. The receptor source for this set is a young man in good health.

The chain carries TRBV11-2 and TRBJ2-1, with 9 bases that match TRBD1. Germline CDR1 and CDR2: SGHAT and FQNNGV. The J segment lost 3 bases and the V segment lost 6 bases, leaving 6 bases of the junction unmatched. This CDR3 region has 15 residues. The DNA of the CDR3 is TGTGCCAGCAGTTCAACGGGACAGGGCTACAATGAGCAGTTCTTC. Translating it yields CASSSTGQGYNEQFF.

The J gene is TRBJ1-2, the V gene TRBV9, with unresolved D. In germline, CDR1 is SGDLS, CDR2 YYNGEE. V was pared by 0 bases and J by 11 bases, with 26 bases between. The CDR3 runs to 17 residues. CDR3 coding DNA: TGTGCCAGCAGCGTAGTTTCTTCACTGCTTAGAGGGAAAAGATACACCTTC. As protein: CASSVVSSLLRGKRYTF.

Concerning this clone: Different DNA sequences within this sample yield the same CDR3. V gene TRBV30 combines with J gene TRBJ2-3, with no clear D. The CDR3 has 12 amino acids. Germline-derived CDR1 and CDR2 are GTSNPN and SVGIG (reference sequence). With 0 bases removed from V and 6 bases from J, the gap between germline ends came to 7 bases. CDR3 loop: CAWSVGTDTQYF. Here the CDR3 DNA reads TGTGCCTGGAGTGTGGGTACGGATACGCAGTATTTT.

The chain uses TRBV14 and TRBJ2-2, with D unresolved. From germline, CDR1 is SGHDN and CDR2 FVKESK. This CDR3 contains 15 residues. The ends were cut back, 4 bases at V and 4 bases at J, with 13 bases in the middle. The CDR3 DNA reads as TGTGCCAGCAGCCCCGAAATCGTACCCACCGGGGAGCTGTTTTTT. Protein sequence: CASSPEIVPTGELFF.

About this clone: Different DNA sequences within this sample yield the same CDR3. The chain joins TRBV18 to TRBJ2-7; D is uncertain. Between the trimmed V and J ends, which lost 2 bases and 3 bases, there was a span of 5 bases. Germline V gene data show CDR1 as KGHSH and CDR2 as LQKENI. CDR3 length: 12 amino acids. The CDR3 nucleotides read TGTGCCAGCTCACCAAACGTCTACGAGCAGTACTTC. This encodes CASSPNVYEQYF.

CDR3 coding DNA: TGCAGTGTTGGAGAGTACAATGAGCAGTTCTTC. Protein: CSVGEYNEQFF. The chain is built from TRBV20-1 and TRBJ2-1; D unclear. V was trimmed by 7 bases and J by 4 bases, leaving 8 bases between them. The CDR3 extends over 11 amino acids. Germline assignment: CDR1 DFQATT and CDR2 SNEGSKA (reference sequence).

This chain's CDR3 is CASRLQGNYGYTF. The DNA for the CDR3 is TGTGCCAGCAGACTTCAGGGAAACTATGGCTACACCTTC. The chain links TRBV27 to TRBJ1-2; maybe TRBD1 (5 bases). Trimming pared 6 bases from V and 2 bases from J, leaving 10 bases between. Germline CDR1 reads MNHEY; CDR2 reads SMNVEV (reference sequence). The CDR3 is 13 amino acids.

The chain recombines TRBV21-1 with TRBJ2-5. TRBV21-1 is noted as a pseudogene. The CDR3 totals 16 residues. The CDR3 DNA sequence: TGTGCCAGCAGCAAAGATACCGCTGGGGGCCAAGAGACCCAGTACTTC. Translation: CASSKDTAGGQETQYF.

The chain joins TRBV25-1 to TRBJ2-3; D possibly corresponds to TRBD2 (5 bases). The germline CDR1 and CDR2 sequences are MGHDK and SYGVNS. Trimming shortened V by 0 bases and J by 0 bases, and 7 bases separated the two germline ends. This CDR3 region has 15 residues. The CDR3 sequence: CASSEYQRSTDTQYF. DNA for the CDR3: TGTGCCAGCAGTGAATACCAGCGGAGCACAGATACGCAGTATTTT. The variable domain in full, completed from reference TRBV25-1 and TRBJ2-3, reads EADIYQTPRYLVIGTGKKITLECSQTMGHDKMYWYQQDPGMELHLIHYSYGVNSTEKGDLSSESTVSRIRTEHFPLTLESARPSHTSQYLCASSEYQRSTDTQYFGPGTRLTVL.

This clone was detected only once. The gene calls are TRBV30 and TRBJ1-1, with D perhaps TRBD1 (5 bases). The V end was cut by 4 bases, the J end by 7 bases, with 16 bases between. This CDR3 is built from 13 residues. CDR1 is GTSNPN and CDR2 is SVGIG in the germline V gene (reference sequence). The DNA for the CDR3 is TGTGCCTGGACACGGGGCCCAACAGGTGAAGCTTTCTTT. Its translation: CAWTRGPTGEAFF. Using reference TRBV30 and TRBJ1-1 for the parts outside the CDR3, the full variable domain is SQTIHQWPATLVQPVGSPLSLECTVEGTSNPNLYWYRQAAGRGLQLLFYSVGIGQISSEVPQNLSASRPQDRQFILSSKKLLLSDSGFYLCAWTRGPTGEAFFGQGTRLTVV.

The V gene is TRBV5-4, the J gene TRBJ2-3; D perhaps matches TRBD2 (5 bases). Germline-derived CDR1 and CDR2 are SGHNT and YYREEE (reference sequence). The CDR3 spans 14 residues. The V and J ends lost 0 bases and 6 bases respectively, with 11 bases between them. CDR3 sequence reads: CASSLVPGKDTQYF. CDR3 coding DNA: TGTGCCAGCAGCTTGGTTCCGGGGAAGGATACGCAGTATTTT.

This clone has a single count. The chain employs TRBV7-9 and TRBJ1-3; D may be TRBD1 (5 bases). The length of the CDR3 is 16 residues. The germline gives CDR1 SEHNR, CDR2 FQNEAQ (reference sequence). V gave up 1 base and J gave up 3 bases, with 13 bases separating them. In DNA form, the CDR3 reads TGTGCCAGCAGCTTAGAGCAGGGATTTCTTGGAAACACCATATATTTT. This translates into CASSLEQGFLGNTIYF.

J is TRBJ1-5 and V is TRBV6-1, with TRBD1 matching over 7 bases. This CDR3 has 14 amino acids. With 10 bases clipped from V and 4 bases from J, the junction kept 10 bases outside the gene matches. The germline V gene encodes CDR1 MNHNS and CDR2 SASEGT. Here the CDR3 DNA reads TGTGCCATTCGGGGGGGACAGCGAAATCAGCCCCAGCATTTT. It encodes CAIRGGQRNQPQHF.

The chain links TRBV7-2 to TRBJ2-7; TRBD1 matches 7 bases. Trimming at V came to 0 bases and at J to 3 bases, leaving 5 bases not matched to a gene. This CDR3 is 15 amino acids long. The germline V gene encodes CDR1 SGHTA and CDR2 FQGNSA. CDR3 protein: CASSLARDSHYEQYF. Written as DNA, the CDR3 is TGTGCCAGCAGCTTAGCCCGGGACAGTCACTACGAGCAGTACTTC.

In this sample, this clone turned up once. J is TRBJ2-1 and V is TRBV7-2, with TRBD2 matching over 8 bases. The CDR3 sequence is 16 residues long. Trimming at V came to 1 base and at J to 1 base, leaving 3 bases not matched to a gene. The germline CDR1 and CDR2 sequences are SGHTA and FQGNSA. The CDR3 sequence: CASSLERGLSYNEQFF. The CDR3 bases are TGTGCCAGCAGCTTAGAGCGGGGGCTGTCCTACAATGAGCAGTTCTTC.

The chain has TRBV10-1 and TRBJ2-5; perhaps TRBD2 as D (5 bases). Trimming cost V 2 bases and J 5 bases, with 9 bases left between them. The V gene's germline CDR1 is WNHNN and CDR2 SYGVQD (reference sequence). The CDR3 is 13 residues long. The chain's CDR3 is CASSERDWETQYF. Written as DNA, the CDR3 is TGCGCCAGCAGTGAGCGGGATTGGGAGACCCAGTACTTC.

The J gene is TRBJ1-2, the V gene TRBV4-1; 11 bases align to TRBD1. The V and J ends lost 2 bases and 4 bases, in that order; junction bases with no gene match: 6. Looked up from germline, CDR1 is MGHRA and CDR2 is YSYEKL. The CDR3 totals 16 residues. DNA for the CDR3: TGCGCCAGCAGCCAACCCCGGGACAGGGGGTCCTATGGCTACACCTTC. The encoded protein is CASSQPRDRGSYGYTF.

The chain joins TRBV4-3 to TRBJ1-5, with 7 nucleotides matching TRBD1. The V segment lost 0 bases and the J segment 5 bases; nucleotides outside the gene matches: 10. Germline assignment: CDR1 LGHNA and CDR2 YSLEER. The length of the CDR3 is 17 residues. Written as DNA, the CDR3 is TGCGCCAGCAGCCAAGACGGAATCAGGGGGGGAGATCAGCCCCAGCATTTT. Protein sequence: CASSQDGIRGGDQPQHF.

V usage is TRBV5-8 and J usage is TRBJ2-5; D possibly corresponds to TRBD2 (5 bases). Germline CDR1 SGHTS, CDR2 YDEGEE. Trimming pared 4 bases from V and 5 bases from J, leaving 18 bases between. This CDR3 spans 15 amino acids. In DNA, the CDR3 is TGTGCCAGCAGCCCCATTCGCGGGTCCGTGGAGACCCAGTACTTC. Residues: CASSPIRGSVETQYF.

This chain uses TRBV5-1 with TRBJ2-3, with 8 positions matching TRBD1. CDR1 is SGHRS, CDR2 YFSETQ, per germline. V was pared by 1 base and J by 4 bases, with 8 bases of the junction left unmatched. The CDR3 is 16 amino acids. The CDR3 DNA is TGCGCCAGCAGCTTGTTGTGGGGACAGGAGTCAGATACGCAGTATTTT. Residues: CASSLLWGQESDTQYF. Supplemented by reference TRBV5-1 and TRBJ2-3, the full variable domain reads KAGVTQTPRYLIKTRGQQVTLSCSPISGHRSVSWYQQTPGQGLQFLFEYFSETQRNKGNFPGRFSGRQFSNSRSEMNVSTLELGDSALYLCASSLLWGQESDTQYFGPGTRLTVL.